This T cell receptor (beta chain) was found in a study of T cell repertoires in cytomegalovirus infection (dated by TCRdb to between 2018 and 2020). In the study overall: Donor HLA type was relevant to the analysis, because carriage of CMV infection together with the matching HLA type was indicated by public TCR beta signatures. The full study reports these points: Carriers of CMV infection plus the relevant HLA type were discriminated by the cumulative frequency of public TCR beta family members in the study cohort and in an independent roughly 350-donor cohort. The ex vivo response was dominated by HLA-C-restricted CMV-specific TCR beta clonotypes, and the single most frequent clonotype in two of eight donors was supplied by these HLA-C-restricted clonotypes.

The sequencer listed for this sample is Illumina HiSeq 1500. The public reads were run again by TCRdb, first through fastp at Q25 and then through MiXCR, and only productive beta chains were kept. Under each unique CDR3 protein, matching rows form one entry showing the most common genes and DNA. The sample table contains approximately 700,000 distinct CDR3 sequences; only one count was recorded for 35% to 40% of them. Jointly, the top ten make up 2.5% to 3.5% of the sample. On this clonotype: Its cognate antigen has yet to be identified. No base-level quality is on record; no much larger clone is a single base apart.

Sequenced: PBMCs. This receptor was obtained from a human donor in good health (CMV status not recorded). Some clones in this sample may be carry-over from other donors' samples.

CDR3 loop: CSVVAGGRQETQYF. DNA sequence: TGCAGCGTTGTTGCGGGGGGCCGTCAAGAGACCCAGTACTTC. The rearrangement joined TRBV29-1 to TRBJ2-5; 8 bases in between match TRBD2. Including the terminal cysteine and phenylalanine, the CDR3 comprises 14 residues. Only the CDR3 DNA is retained, 42 bases long and in frame from the first base. The germline V gene yields SQVTM for CDR1 and ANQGSEA for CDR2. After removal of 4 bases from V and 2 bases from J, the junction retains 6 bases not matched to a gene.